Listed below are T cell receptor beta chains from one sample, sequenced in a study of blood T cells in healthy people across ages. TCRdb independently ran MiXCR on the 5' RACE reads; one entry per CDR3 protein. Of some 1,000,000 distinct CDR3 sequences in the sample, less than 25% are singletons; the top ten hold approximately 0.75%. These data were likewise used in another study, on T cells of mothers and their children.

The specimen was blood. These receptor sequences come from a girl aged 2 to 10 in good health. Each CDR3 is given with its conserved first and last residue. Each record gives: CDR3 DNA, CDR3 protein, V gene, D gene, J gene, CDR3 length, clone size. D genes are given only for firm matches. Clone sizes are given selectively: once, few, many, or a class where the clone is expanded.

cdr3_nt: TGTGCCAGCAGCCAAACGGGCCTCGATAATTCACCCCTCCACTTT
cdr3_aa: CASSQTGLDNSPLHF
v_call: TRBV12-3/TRBV12-4
d_call: .
j_call: TRBJ1-6
cdr3_length: 15
clone_size: few

cdr3_nt: TGTGCCAGCAGCGTCACCAGGGGTCTCACAGATACGCAGTATTTT
cdr3_aa: CASSVTRGLTDTQYF
v_call: TRBV7-3
d_call: .
j_call: TRBJ2-3
cdr3_length: 15
clone_size: few

cdr3_nt: TGTGCCAGCAGCCATCAACAGGGTTTGGAGACCCAGTACTTC
cdr3_aa: CASSHQQGLETQYF
v_call: TRBV14
d_call: .
j_call: TRBJ2-5
cdr3_length: 14
clone_size: .

cdr3_nt: TGTGCCAGCAGTGACAGCCCGTTTATAACCGGGGAGCTGTTTTTT
cdr3_aa: CASSDSPFITGELFF
v_call: TRBV6-5
d_call: .
j_call: TRBJ2-2
cdr3_length: 15
clone_size: .

cdr3_nt: TGTGCCACCAGCGTACGGGAAACCCAGTGCTTC
cdr3_aa: CATSVRETQCF
v_call: TRBV15
d_call: .
j_call: TRBJ2-1
cdr3_length: 11
clone_size: .

cdr3_nt: TGTGCCACCAGTGATTTAAGGGACAAACAAGAGACCCAGTACTTC
cdr3_aa: CATSDLRDKQETQYF
v_call: TRBV24-1
d_call: .
j_call: TRBJ2-5
cdr3_length: 15
clone_size: few

cdr3_nt: TGCAGCGTCGCAAGACGACTAGTTTACCCAGATACGCAGTATTTT
cdr3_aa: CSVARRLVYPDTQYF
v_call: TRBV29-1
d_call: .
j_call: TRBJ2-3
cdr3_length: 15
clone_size: few

cdr3_nt: TGCGCCAGCAGCTCGGGACAGGGGGATTCTGAAGCTTCCTTT
cdr3_aa: CASSSGQGDSEASF
v_call: TRBV5-1
d_call: TRBD1
j_call: TRBJ1-1
cdr3_length: 14
clone_size: .

cdr3_nt: TGTGCCAGCAGTCCCCTTGAGAGGGCTGGAAACGAGCAGTACTTC
cdr3_aa: CASSPLERAGNEQYF
v_call: TRBV27
d_call: .
j_call: TRBJ2-7
cdr3_length: 15
clone_size: .

cdr3_nt: TGCGCCAGCAGCCAAGCGCTTCTTGAAAAACTGTTTTTT
cdr3_aa: CASSQALLEKLFF
v_call: TRBV4-1
d_call: .
j_call: TRBJ1-4
cdr3_length: 13
clone_size: few

cdr3_nt: TGCAGCGTTGGGAGCGTTTTAGGGGAGACCCAGTACTTC
cdr3_aa: CSVGSVLGETQYF
v_call: TRBV29-1
d_call: .
j_call: TRBJ2-5
cdr3_length: 13
clone_size: .

cdr3_nt: TGCAGCGTCGGCTGGGCGCGAGGCGGAGAGACCCAGTACTTC
cdr3_aa: CSVGWARGGETQYF
v_call: TRBV29-1
d_call: .
j_call: TRBJ2-5
cdr3_length: 14
clone_size: .

cdr3_nt: TGCAGCGTTGAGGGTGGATTCCGGACTGGAACCTTC
cdr3_aa: CSVEGGFRTGTF
v_call: TRBV29-1
d_call: .
j_call: TRBJ2-1
cdr3_length: 12
clone_size: few

cdr3_nt: TGTGCCAGCAGTCCTGCTGGACTAGCGGGGGCCCAAGAGACCCAGTACTTC
cdr3_aa: CASSPAGLAGAQETQYF
v_call: TRBV12-3/TRBV12-4
d_call: TRBD2
j_call: TRBJ2-5
cdr3_length: 17
clone_size: few

cdr3_nt: TGTGCCAGCAGCCAAGATCTCACAAACAATGAGCAGTTCTTC
cdr3_aa: CASSQDLTNNEQFF
v_call: TRBV4-2
d_call: .
j_call: TRBJ2-1
cdr3_length: 14
clone_size: .

cdr3_nt: TGCAGCGTCGAATCCGGGACAGGGCATTCTCAGGGGATGAACACTGAAGCTTTCTTT
cdr3_aa: CSVESGTGHSQGMNTEAFF
v_call: TRBV29-1
d_call: TRBD1
j_call: TRBJ1-1
cdr3_length: 19
clone_size: .

cdr3_nt: TGTGCCAGCAGCCGACAGGCGAACTATGGCTACACCTTC
cdr3_aa: CASSRQANYGYTF
v_call: TRBV12-3/TRBV12-4
d_call: .
j_call: TRBJ1-2
cdr3_length: 13
clone_size: .

cdr3_nt: TGTGCCAGCAGTCCCGGACTAGCGGGGGCGAAAGTAAATGAGCAGTTCTTC
cdr3_aa: CASSPGLAGAKVNEQFF
v_call: TRBV6-1
d_call: TRBD2
j_call: TRBJ2-1
cdr3_length: 17
clone_size: .

cdr3_nt: TGCAGCGTCGGATTAGATCCCGGGACTAGCGACTACAATGAGCAGTTCTTC
cdr3_aa: CSVGLDPGTSDYNEQFF
v_call: TRBV29-1
d_call: TRBD2
j_call: TRBJ2-1
cdr3_length: 17
clone_size: few

cdr3_nt: TGCGCCAGCGGGGTAAGGATGAACACTGAAGCTTTCTTT
cdr3_aa: CASGVRMNTEAFF
v_call: TRBV5-1
d_call: .
j_call: TRBJ1-1
cdr3_length: 13
clone_size: .